This TCR beta chain came from a study of siplizumab effects on memory and regulatory T cells. Findings and limits, study-wide: Proliferating CD4+ or CD8+ clones, roughly 80-97% of them, lacked an assignable naive or memory phenotype. Under siplizumab, alloreactive sequences traced to unstimulated CD4+ memory cells were significantly reduced.

The assay was immunoSEQ multiplex PCR, and TCRdb's table has in-frame clones only and misses some. Of 90,000 to 120,000 clones listed, 91% were seen once; the top ten hold about 2.4%. This clone was found once. The antigen is unknown. Germline V gene sequence: CDR1 MDHEN, CDR2 SYDVKM. This CDR3 region has 14 residues. V lost 6 bases and J lost 7, with 16 bases in between. The chain joins TRBV28 to TRBJ2-1, with D possibly being TRBD2 (7 bases). This receptor was obtained from a human donor in good health. Some clones in this sample may be carry-over from other donors' samples. The specimen was CD4+ T cells sorted from blood. CDR3 region: CASSPWGGPNEQFF. CDR3 DNA: TGTGCCAGCAGCCCCTGGGGGGGCCCTAATGAGCAGTTCTTC.